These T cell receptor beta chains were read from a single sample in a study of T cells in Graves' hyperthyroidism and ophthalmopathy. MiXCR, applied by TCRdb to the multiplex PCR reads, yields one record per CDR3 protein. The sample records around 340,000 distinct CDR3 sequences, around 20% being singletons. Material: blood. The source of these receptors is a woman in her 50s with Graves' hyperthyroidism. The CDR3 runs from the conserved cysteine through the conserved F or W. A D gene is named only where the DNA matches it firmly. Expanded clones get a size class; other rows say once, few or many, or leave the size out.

CDR3nt: TGTGCCAGCAGCCAAGAGTCCTCCAGGAGGCACTATGGCTACACCTTC; CDR3aa: CASSQESSRRHYGYTF; j_gene: TRBJ1-2; d_gene: NA; v_gene: TRBV3-1; abundance: NA
CDR3nt: TGTGCCAGTAGTATAGAACTCACCAATGAGCAGTTCTTC; CDR3aa: CASSIELTNEQFF; j_gene: TRBJ2-1; d_gene: NA; v_gene: TRBV19; abundance: NA
CDR3nt: TGTGCCAGCAGTTCTCGGGACAGATACGGCTACACCTTC; CDR3aa: CASSSRDRYGYTF; j_gene: TRBJ1-2; d_gene: TRBD1; v_gene: TRBV28; abundance: once
CDR3nt: TGCGCCAGCAGCTTGGTGTACAGGGTGGACACCGGGGAGCTGTTTTTT; CDR3aa: CASSLVYRVDTGELFF; j_gene: TRBJ2-2; d_gene: NA; v_gene: TRBV5-1; abundance: NA
CDR3nt: TGTGCCAGCAGCGCTCAGGTAATTAATCAGCCCCAGCATTTT; CDR3aa: CASSAQVINQPQHF; j_gene: TRBJ1-5; d_gene: NA; v_gene: TRBV28; abundance: many
CDR3nt: TGTGCCAGTAAAGGGGAGATTGAGCAGTACTTC; CDR3aa: CASKGEIEQYF; j_gene: TRBJ2-7; d_gene: NA; v_gene: TRBV2; abundance: many
CDR3nt: TGCAGTGCTGCCCAACTAGCGGGAGGGCGCGTTGAGCAGTTCTTC; CDR3aa: CSAAQLAGGRVEQFF; j_gene: TRBJ2-1; d_gene: TRBD2; v_gene: TRBV20-1; abundance: many
CDR3nt: TGTGCCAGCAGTTCGACTAGCGGGAGGAGGGGTGAGCAGTTCTTC; CDR3aa: CASSSTSGRRGEQFF; j_gene: TRBJ2-1; d_gene: TRBD2; v_gene: TRBV7-9; abundance: NA
CDR3nt: TGTGCCTGGGGGACAGGGTCCACAGATACGCAGTATTTT; CDR3aa: CAWGTGSTDTQYF; j_gene: TRBJ2-3; d_gene: TRBD1; v_gene: TRBV30; abundance: few
CDR3nt: TGCAGTGCTAGAGGCCTACAGGGTACCCAAGAGACCCAGTACTTC; CDR3aa: CSARGLQGTQETQYF; j_gene: TRBJ2-5; d_gene: NA; v_gene: TRBV20-1; abundance: few
CDR3nt: TGTGCCTGCTCGACAGTAAACACTGAAGCTTTCTTT; CDR3aa: CACSTVNTEAFF; j_gene: TRBJ1-1; d_gene: NA; v_gene: TRBV30; abundance: many
CDR3nt: TGCGCCAGCAGCACAGGGGACGGGGGATACGAGCAGTACTTC; CDR3aa: CASSTGDGGYEQYF; j_gene: TRBJ2-7; d_gene: NA; v_gene: TRBV5-1; abundance: few
CDR3nt: TGTGCCAGTAGTACTGGGACATCAAAACTGTTTTTT; CDR3aa: CASSTGTSKLFF; j_gene: TRBJ1-4; d_gene: NA; v_gene: TRBV19; abundance: NA
CDR3nt: TGCAGCGTTGGTCGGGGAGGGGCAGATACGCAGTATTTT; CDR3aa: CSVGRGGADTQYF; j_gene: TRBJ2-3; d_gene: TRBD2; v_gene: TRBV29-1; abundance: few
CDR3nt: TGTGCCAGCAGTACGGCGTACGGCACAGATACGCAGTATTTT; CDR3aa: CASSTAYGTDTQYF; j_gene: TRBJ2-3; d_gene: NA; v_gene: TRBV12-3/TRBV12-4; abundance: few
CDR3nt: TGTGCCAGCAGTTTAACTAGCGGGGGGGTGGAGCAGTTCTTC; CDR3aa: CASSLTSGGVEQFF; j_gene: TRBJ2-1; d_gene: TRBD2; v_gene: TRBV28; abundance: many
CDR3nt: TGTGCCAGCAGCAAGGCGGACAGGGATCGTTTCTATGGCTACACCTTC; CDR3aa: CASSKADRDRFYGYTF; j_gene: TRBJ1-2; d_gene: TRBD1; v_gene: TRBV5-8; abundance: many
CDR3nt: TGTGCCAGCAGCGGACTTCCGCGAAACTACGAGCAGTACTTC; CDR3aa: CASSGLPRNYEQYF; j_gene: TRBJ2-7; d_gene: NA; v_gene: TRBV5-8; abundance: NA
CDR3nt: TGCGCCAGCAGCCAAGAACAGGGCCTGAACACTGAAGCTTTCTTT; CDR3aa: CASSQEQGLNTEAFF; j_gene: TRBJ1-1; d_gene: NA; v_gene: TRBV4-1; abundance: NA
CDR3nt: TGTGCCAGCCAGAGGACAGGGAACTATGGCTACACCTTC; CDR3aa: CASQRTGNYGYTF; j_gene: TRBJ1-2; d_gene: TRBD1; v_gene: TRBV6-2/TRBV6-3; abundance: few
CDR3nt: TGTGCCAGCATCGACAGGCCCTTTGGAATCAACTATGGCTACACCTTC; CDR3aa: CASIDRPFGINYGYTF; j_gene: TRBJ1-2; d_gene: NA; v_gene: TRBV6-2/TRBV6-3; abundance: few
CDR3nt: TGTGCCAGCAGCTTGGGCAGGGTGGGCGGCTACACCTTC; CDR3aa: CASSLGRVGGYTF; j_gene: TRBJ1-2; d_gene: NA; v_gene: TRBV7-9; abundance: many
CDR3nt: TGTGCCAGCAGTTTTGGGGGGGGTCAATCCTACGAGCAGTACTTC; CDR3aa: CASSFGGGQSYEQYF; j_gene: TRBJ2-7; d_gene: TRBD2; v_gene: TRBV12-3/TRBV12-4; abundance: NA
CDR3nt: TGTGCCAGCAGTCTTTCTGCTAGCGGGAGCTACGAGCAGTACTTC; CDR3aa: CASSLSASGSYEQYF; j_gene: TRBJ2-7; d_gene: TRBD2; v_gene: TRBV28; abundance: NA
CDR3nt: TGTGCCAGCAGCTTAGGGGAAACTAGTGAGCAGTTCTTC; CDR3aa: CASSLGETSEQFF; j_gene: TRBJ2-1; d_gene: NA; v_gene: TRBV7-3; abundance: NA
CDR3nt: TGTGCCAGCATCCGGGACCGCTACGAGCAGTACTTC; CDR3aa: CASIRDRYEQYF; j_gene: TRBJ2-7; d_gene: NA; v_gene: TRBV2; abundance: few
CDR3nt: TGTGCCAGCAGCCCCGCTTCCGGGGTTCGGGCTGAGCAGTTCTTC; CDR3aa: CASSPASGVRAEQFF; j_gene: TRBJ2-1; d_gene: NA; v_gene: TRBV3-1; abundance: many
CDR3nt: TGCGCCAGCTTACCGGGCCAATCATCCTACGAGCAGTACTTC; CDR3aa: CASLPGQSSYEQYF; j_gene: TRBJ2-7; d_gene: NA; v_gene: TRBV5-1; abundance: NA
CDR3nt: TGCGCCAGCAGCTTACCCGCTACTTCGGATACGCAGTATTTT; CDR3aa: CASSLPATSDTQYF; j_gene: TRBJ2-3; d_gene: NA; v_gene: TRBV5-1; abundance: many
CDR3nt: TGTGCCAGCAGCCGTCGGGTGTTGGAGACCCAGTACTTC; CDR3aa: CASSRRVLETQYF; j_gene: TRBJ2-5; d_gene: NA; v_gene: TRBV7-9; abundance: many
CDR3nt: TGCGCCAGCAGGGAGGGACTAGCGTTAAGCACAGATACGCAGTATTTT; CDR3aa: CASREGLALSTDTQYF; j_gene: TRBJ2-3; d_gene: TRBD2; v_gene: TRBV5-1; abundance: many
CDR3nt: TGTGCCAGTAGTATCTCGAGCGGTACCACAGATACGCAGTATTTT; CDR3aa: CASSISSGTTDTQYF; j_gene: TRBJ2-3; d_gene: NA; v_gene: TRBV19; abundance: many
CDR3nt: TGTGCCAGCAGCGTAGAGTCAGTAAGTTACGCGGAGCAGTACTTC; CDR3aa: CASSVESVSYAEQYF; j_gene: TRBJ2-7; d_gene: NA; v_gene: TRBV9; abundance: few
CDR3nt: TGTGCCAGCAGACGAGGCCTAGGGGCAGGAACAATAAATGAGCAGTTCTTC; CDR3aa: CASRRGLGAGTINEQFF; j_gene: TRBJ2-1; d_gene: NA; v_gene: TRBV28; abundance: many
CDR3nt: TGTGCCACCAGCAGAGGACAGAGAACCTCTGGAAACACCATATATTTT; CDR3aa: CATSRGQRTSGNTIYF; j_gene: TRBJ1-3; d_gene: NA; v_gene: TRBV15; abundance: few
CDR3nt: TGTGCCAGTAGTATGGGGGGGCTCTCTTTCTCTGGGGCCAACGTCCTGACTTTC; CDR3aa: CASSMGGLSFSGANVLTF; j_gene: TRBJ2-6; d_gene: NA; v_gene: TRBV19; abundance: NA
CDR3nt: TGCAGCGTTGAGCTAGCGGGGCCCTACGAGCAGTACTTC; CDR3aa: CSVELAGPYEQYF; j_gene: TRBJ2-7; d_gene: TRBD2; v_gene: TRBV29-1; abundance: NA
CDR3nt: TGCAGTGCTAGAAGGACAGGGGGCATTGAAGCTTTCTTT; CDR3aa: CSARRTGGIEAFF; j_gene: TRBJ1-1; d_gene: TRBD1; v_gene: TRBV20-1; abundance: many
CDR3nt: TGTGCCAGCAGATCCCTGGGACTCGACGAGCAGTACTTC; CDR3aa: CASRSLGLDEQYF; j_gene: TRBJ2-7; d_gene: NA; v_gene: TRBV28; abundance: many
CDR3nt: TGTGCCAGCAGGGGGACAGGCTACGAGCAGTACTTC; CDR3aa: CASRGTGYEQYF; j_gene: TRBJ2-7; d_gene: TRBD1; v_gene: TRBV2; abundance: NA
CDR3nt: TGTGCCAGCAGCATAACAGGGAATTCACCCCTCCACTTT; CDR3aa: CASSITGNSPLHF; j_gene: TRBJ1-6; d_gene: NA; v_gene: TRBV7-8; abundance: NA
CDR3nt: TGTGCCAGTAGTATAGATACTACTAACTATGGCTACACCTTC; CDR3aa: CASSIDTTNYGYTF; j_gene: TRBJ1-2; d_gene: NA; v_gene: TRBV19; abundance: few
CDR3nt: TGTGCCAGCCGCCGGCAGCCGCTAAATTCACCCCTCCACTTT; CDR3aa: CASRRQPLNSPLHF; j_gene: TRBJ1-6; d_gene: NA; v_gene: TRBV5-6; abundance: few
CDR3nt: TGTGCCAGCAGCTTAGCCGCCGAGGTCCAGGAGACCCAGTACTTC; CDR3aa: CASSLAAEVQETQYF; j_gene: TRBJ2-5; d_gene: NA; v_gene: TRBV7-9; abundance: NA
CDR3nt: TGTGCCAGCAGCCTGACAGGGGAAGATTCGCAGTTCTTC; CDR3aa: CASSLTGEDSQFF; j_gene: TRBJ2-1; d_gene: TRBD1; v_gene: TRBV7-9; abundance: many
CDR3nt: TGTGCCACCAGAACCGGGACAGGCGCCTCGGGGGCCCAGCATTTT; CDR3aa: CATRTGTGASGAQHF; j_gene: TRBJ1-5; d_gene: TRBD1; v_gene: TRBV12-3/TRBV12-4; abundance: many
CDR3nt: TGTGCCAGCAGTGTAGGCAGCTCTGGAAACACCATATATTTT; CDR3aa: CASSVGSSGNTIYF; j_gene: TRBJ1-3; d_gene: NA; v_gene: TRBV2; abundance: many
CDR3nt: TGTGCCAGCAGTCGCCGGGACAACTCCTACGAGCAGTACTTC; CDR3aa: CASSRRDNSYEQYF; j_gene: TRBJ2-7; d_gene: NA; v_gene: TRBV3-1; abundance: NA
CDR3nt: TGCGCCAGCAGTACGACAGGGGCAGGAGCTTTCTTT; CDR3aa: CASSTTGAGAFF; j_gene: TRBJ1-1; d_gene: TRBD1; v_gene: TRBV5-1; abundance: many
CDR3nt: TGTGCCAGCAGTCTAGCGGGAGGGCCCTACGAGCAGTACTTC; CDR3aa: CASSLAGGPYEQYF; j_gene: TRBJ2-7; d_gene: TRBD2; v_gene: TRBV7-8; abundance: many
CDR3nt: TGTGCCAGCAGTTACTCGACTAGCGGGGGGGCCGGGGAGCTGTTTTTT; CDR3aa: CASSYSTSGGAGELFF; j_gene: TRBJ2-2; d_gene: TRBD2; v_gene: TRBV6-6; abundance: NA